The present T cell receptor (beta chain) was sequenced within a study of blood T cells in healthy people across ages (dated by TCRdb to 2015 to 2017). In the study overall: In model experiments, template switching captured about one uniquely barcoded TCR beta cDNA molecule for every two T cells. Using deep sequencing normalized with unique cDNA molecular identifiers, the study measured how TCR beta repertoire diversity changes with age. The study analyzed two additional independent replicas of 1 million unique cDNA reads from the same blood draw for two donors, one aged 18 to 29 and one aged 80 or older. Donors were grouped into four age groups: young (average about 15 years), middle-aged (around 39), aged (approximately 58) and long-lived (about 82). To avoid experimental bias, donors of different ages were spread randomly across the sequencing lanes.

This clonotype was found many times. The antigen this receptor binds is unknown. No per-base quality is available; no much larger clone lies one base away. To prepare the library, 5' RACE was applied. Sequencing used an Illumina HiSeq 2500. The second PCR ran for roughly 7 to 12 cycles and used a J-beta primer mix along with a sample-barcoded 5' primer. A template-switch 5' adaptor carrying 12 random nucleotides introduced a unique molecular identifier onto each TCR beta cDNA molecule. At least 2.5 million CDR3-containing paired-end reads were obtained from each sample. The Mint cDNA synthesis kit, primed by a TRBC-specific oligonucleotide, was used to synthesize first-strand cDNA from all RNA. Following uracil-DNA glycosylase treatment, a first 18-cycle PCR with universal primers M1SS and BC2_uni_R was performed on all cDNA. In the paper's pipeline: For normalization, 1 million high-quality reads were randomly selected from each sample, with every read carrying a distinct molecular identifier. Instead of being binned into consensus sequences, reads with shared molecular identifiers were discarded. MiTCR, run with a Q25 quality threshold and the strictest error-elimination algorithm, handled CDR3 identification, clonotype clustering and error correction. A nonparametric unseen species model with Euler transformation was used to estimate lower-bound total TCR beta diversity. Clones were called with MiXCR by TCRdb after fastp trimmed the public reads at Q25, and only in-frame beta chains were retained. Each entry merges the rows of one CDR3 protein and shows their most common DNA and genes. These V and J calls originate from TCRdb's pipeline instead of the authors' own analysis. The table for this sample lists around 1.5 million distinct CDR3 sequences; about 40% of them were counted only once. The top ten clonotypes cover 7.9% of the sample.

What the work shows at the level of the full study, not this receptor alone: The CMV infection status of donors was not known, potentially confounding age-related changes in expanded clonotypes. Conclusive comparison of naive and antigen-experienced compartments was prevented by the profiling of bulk unsorted PBMCs. Estimates of total diversity based on one million sequenced T cells were regarded as lower bounds and as underestimates. Compared with the aged group, more naive CD4+ T cells, fewer expanded clones and increased TCR diversity were shown by the long-lived group, suggesting age selection. Observed TCR beta diversity per million T cells fell roughly linearly with age, and a significant reduction was already apparent by age roughly 40. Observed TCR beta diversity correlated strongly with the percentage of naive T cells measured by flow cytometry.

Donors were around 37 systemically healthy Caucasian individuals from Russia aged 6 to 90 years. Ten milliliters of peripheral blood were drawn from each donor into EDTA-treated Vacutainer tubes. Ficoll-Paque density-gradient centrifugation was used to isolate PBMCs, with at least 6.5 million per sample. Trizol reagent was used to extract total RNA from the PBMCs, yielding at least 6 micrograms per sample. The percentages of naive CD45RAhigh/CD27high T cells were determined by flow cytometry on a PBMC aliquot from every donor. Relative to germline, V is missing 6 bases and J is missing 5 bases, with 10 bases of the junction outside any gene match. The CDR3 spans 15 residues, from the cysteine through the phenylalanine. The DNA shown is the 45-base CDR3, in frame from base 1. The germline V gene specifies SGHRS as CDR1 and YFSETQ as CDR2.

The source is a woman aged 18-29 years in good health. Sequences were obtained from blood. In this chain, TRBV5-1 is recombined with TRBJ2-7, and 11 junction bases match TRBD1. CDR3 loop: CASTRLDRGPDEQYF. The nucleotides read TGCGCCAGCACCCGATTGGACAGGGGGCCCGACGAGCAGTACTTC.